These 22 T cell receptor beta chains originate from one sample sequenced in a study. Using its own MiXCR run on the 5' RACE reads, TCRdb lists one record per CDR3 protein. The data show around 50,000 distinct CDR3 sequences, around a quarter seen once. The material sequenced was tumor-infiltrating memory CD4+ T cells sorted from the breast tumor. Subset noted: memory CD4+ T cells, CD4+CD45RO+CD25-. Receptor source: a female donor with breast cancer.

This clonotype is labeled medium-sized. The J gene is TRBJ1-6, the V gene TRBV7-9; 9 nucleotides match TRBD1. Unmatched junction bases numbered 10, after V lost 5 bases and J lost 5 bases. The germline gives CDR1 SEHNR, CDR2 FQNEAQ (reference sequence). This CDR3 has 17 amino acids. As DNA, the CDR3 is TGTGCCAGCAGCCCGGAAAAAACAGGGGGCAATAATTCACCCCTCCACTTT. As protein: CASSPEKTGGNNSPLHF.

This clonotype was seen a few times. The chain recombines TRBV30 with TRBJ2-1, with unresolved D. Per germline, CDR1 GTSNPN and CDR2 SVGIG (reference sequence). There are 14 residues in the CDR3. V lost 3 bases to trimming and J lost 9 bases, with 18 bases between them. The CDR3 DNA sequence: TGTGCCTGGAGGACCGGACCCCCTTCGGCTGAGCAGTTCTTC. It codes for CAWRTGPPSAEQFF.

This clonotype was seen more than once but under ten times. The chain is built from TRBV6-5 and TRBJ1-1; D is unresolved. The CDR3 extends over 13 amino acids. CDR1 and CDR2 (germline): MNHEY, SVGAGI. Trimming took off 7 bases at V and 0 bases at J, with 9 bases between the two ends. CDR3 amino acids: CASTVDVNTEAFF. For the CDR3, the DNA is TGTGCCAGCACCGTAGACGTGAACACTGAAGCTTTCTTT.

The chain combines TRBV12-3 or TRBV12-4 with TRBJ1-1; D might be TRBD1 (5 bases). The CDR3 loop spans 13 amino acids. V lost 2 bases to trimming and J lost 10 bases, with 14 bases between them. CDR3 loop: CASSLIVDKRAFF. As DNA, the CDR3 is TGTGCCAGCAGTTTAATTGTGGACAAACGAGCTTTCTTT.

CDR3 bases: TGTGCCAGCAGCCGGGCTTGGCGGTCTGGGGCCAACGTCCTGACTTTC. Its translation: CASSRAWRSGANVLTF. V and J are TRBV9 and TRBJ2-6; D call uncertain. CDR1 is SGDLS and CDR2 is YYNGEE in the germline V gene. The CDR3 extends over 16 amino acids. The germline V and J ends were trimmed by 4 bases and 1 base, with 12 bases remaining between them. The full variable domain, with the rest looked up from reference TRBV9 and TRBJ2-6, is DSGVTQTPKHLITATGQRVTLRCSPRSGDLSVYWYQQSLDQGLQFLIQYYNGEERAKGNILERFSAQQFPDLHSELNLSSLELGDSALYFCASSRAWRSGANVLTFGAGSRLTVL.

The V call is TRBV6-2 or TRBV6-3, the J call TRBJ2-7; a weak D match, TRBD1 (6 bases). CDR3 length: 14 amino acids. Germline V gene data show CDR1 as MNHEY and CDR2 as SVGEGT. With 5 bases removed from V and 3 bases from J, the gap between germline ends came to 14 bases. CDR3 loop: CASSDPGHLYEQYF. CDR3 DNA sequence: TGTGCCAGCAGTGACCCGGGACACCTCTACGAGCAGTACTTC.

There are many counts of this clonotype. The V gene is TRBV20-1, the J gene TRBJ2-2; 10 bases agree with TRBD1. Germline V gives CDR1 DFQATT, CDR2 SNEGSKA (reference sequence). The CDR3 runs 15 residues. Trimming cost V 2 bases and J 2 bases; bases outside gene matches: 2. The CDR3 loop is CSARRDRGNTGELFF. The CDR3 DNA sequence: TGCAGTGCTAGAAGGGACAGGGGAAACACCGGGGAGCTGTTTTTT.

The rearrangement links TRBV7-2 to TRBJ2-2; 9 bases map to TRBD1. This CDR3 has 15 amino acids. V shed 5 bases, J shed 3 bases, and the junction held 4 bases outside the gene matches. The germline gives CDR1 SGHTA, CDR2 FQGNSA. The CDR3 region has the DNA TGTGCCAGCAGCCCGCGGACAGGGGACACCGGGGAGCTGTTTTTT. This encodes CASSPRTGDTGELFF.

This clonotype was observed a few times. The chain employs TRBV20-1 and TRBJ2-3; TRBD1 or TRBD2 may be the D gene (5 bases each). Germline V gene lookup returns CDR1 DFQATT and CDR2 SNEGSKA (reference sequence). This CDR3 is built from 12 residues. The V and J ends lost 0 bases and 8 bases respectively, with 9 bases between them. The CDR3 reads CSARDEGPTQYF. The CDR3 DNA reads TGCAGTGCTAGAGATGAGGGGCCTACGCAGTATTTT.

V usage is TRBV7-9 and J usage is TRBJ1-1, with TRBD1 as a possible D gene (6 bases). Germline V gives CDR1 SEHNR, CDR2 FQNEAQ (reference sequence). This CDR3 contains 16 residues. Between the trimmed V and J ends, which lost 5 bases and 5 bases, there was a span of 21 bases. The CDR3 sequence: CASSPRLPRGGTEAFF. In DNA, the CDR3 is TGTGCCAGCAGCCCACGGCTCCCCAGGGGTGGGACTGAAGCTTTCTTT.

This sequence joins TRBV5-1 and TRBJ2-3; TRBD1 might be the D (6 bases). The V gene's germline CDR1 is SGHRS and CDR2 YFSETQ. The CDR3 contains 14 residues. V dropped 0 bases and J dropped 4 bases, with 9 bases sitting between them. The CDR3 DNA follows: TGCGCCAGCAGCTTGGGACAGGTCGCAGATACGCAGTATTTT. Encoded protein: CASSLGQVADTQYF.

V gene TRBV4-1 combines with J gene TRBJ1-5; D is possibly TRBD1 (5 bases). Germline loops: CDR1 MGHRA, CDR2 YSYEKL. This CDR3 region has 14 residues. Deletions cut 4 bases from V and 2 bases from J, with 9 bases between. The CDR3, as DNA: TGCGCCAGCAGCCGACGGGGGGGCAATCAGCCCCAGCATTTT. As protein: CASSRRGGNQPQHF.

This clonotype was recorded once. A much larger clone is a single base away; this may be a read error. It is likely a read error, because the conserved phenylalanine at the end of the CDR3 is missing. The chain is built from TRBV20-1 and TRBJ1-1; D gene unclear. CDR1 and CDR2 from the germline V gene are DFQATT and SNEGSKA (reference sequence). The CDR3 contains 14 residues. V lost 3 bases, J lost 4 bases, and 15 bases lay in between. CDR3: CSARAPLLGTEAFL. CDR3 sequence (DNA): TGCAGTGCTAGGGCGCCTCTACTAGGCACTGAAGCTTTCCTT.

This clonotype was seen only a few times. The chain has TRBV6-2 or TRBV6-3 and TRBJ2-7; D remains unclear. The CDR3 consists of 12 residues. Trimming pared 8 bases from V and 6 bases from J, leaving 14 bases between. The V gene's germline CDR1 is MNHEY and CDR2 SVGEGT. The CDR3 DNA reads as TGTGCCAGCCACACACCAAAGGGCGAGCAGTACTTC. Translation gives CASHTPKGEQYF.

This clonotype showed up just a few times. The chain employs TRBV12-3 or TRBV12-4 and TRBJ1-2; possibly TRBD1 for D (5 bases). This CDR3 has 14 amino acids. V was cut by 0 bases and J by 6 bases, with 11 bases left in between. CDR3 residues: CASSLAPGSDGYTF. CDR3 coding DNA: TGTGCCAGCAGTTTAGCCCCAGGGAGCGATGGCTACACCTTC.

The genes are TRBV12-3 or TRBV12-4 and TRBJ2-3, with D possibly being TRBD2 (5 bases). V lost 6 bases to trimming and J lost 5 bases, with 15 bases between them. CDR3 size: 14 residues. In DNA, the CDR3 is TGTGCCAGCAGCCGGAGGAACGTGCGAGATACGCAGTATTTT. Translation: CASSRRNVRDTQYF.

This chain joins TRBV12-3 or TRBV12-4 and TRBJ1-2, with 7 bases matching TRBD1. V was pared by 6 bases and J by 8 bases, with 6 bases of the junction left unmatched. The CDR3 sequence is 12 residues long. CDR3 DNA: TGTGCCAGCAGCCCTCAACAGGGGGGCTACACCTTC. Amino acid sequence: CASSPQQGGYTF.

This clonotype appeared a few times. V usage is TRBV5-7 and J usage is TRBJ2-1; D is tentatively TRBD1 or TRBD2 (5 bases each). TRBV5-7 is flagged as an ORF with uncertain function. With 4 bases removed from V and 7 bases from J, the gap between germline ends came to 12 bases. This CDR3 spans 13 amino acids. CDR3 nucleotides: TGTGCCAGCAGCCCCGCTGGGGGTAATGAGCAGTTCTTC. Encoded protein: CASSPAGGNEQFF.

This chain connects TRBV7-9 to TRBJ2-2; D is unresolved. The CDR3 is 12 residues long. The germline gives CDR1 SEHNR, CDR2 FQNEAQ (reference sequence). Trimming stripped 8 bases from V and 7 bases from J, with 11 bases between. The CDR3 sequence is CASHFGFGELFF. The CDR3 coding sequence is TGTGCCAGCCACTTTGGGTTCGGGGAGCTGTTTTTT. The full variable domain, rest sourced from reference TRBV7-9 and TRBJ2-2, is DTGVSQNPRHKITKRGQNVTFRCDPISEHNRLYWYRQTLGQGPEFLTYFQNEAQLEKSRLLSDRFSAERPKGSFSTLEIQRTEQGDSAMYLCASHFGFGELFFGEGSRLTVL.

In DNA form, the CDR3 reads TGTGCCAGCAGTGAAAATGCGGCGGGAGCCTATGGCTACACCTTC. It encodes CASSENAAGAYGYTF. The V and J genes are TRBV6-1 and TRBJ1-2; no clear D. Germline lookup yields CDR1 MNHNS and CDR2 SASEGT. Trimming removed 2 bases at V and 4 bases at J, with 14 bases between. CDR3 length equals 15 residues.

The chain has TRBV27 and TRBJ2-3; the match to TRBD1 covers 9 bases. Germline loops: CDR1 MNHEY, CDR2 SMNVEV (reference sequence). The CDR3 sequence is 17 residues long. V trimming: 6 bases; J trimming: 5 bases; junction bases outside the gene matches: 15. The CDR3 nucleotides are TGTGCCAGCAGACCTCTCAACAGGGGGCGGGCGGGAGATACGCAGTATTTT. Residues: CASRPLNRGRAGDTQYF.

V usage is TRBV7-3 and J usage is TRBJ2-1; no clear D gene. Germline CDR1 is SGHTA and CDR2 is FQGTGA. The V gene lost 6 bases and the J gene lost 9 bases, with 12 bases spanning the gap. CDR3 size: 12 residues. CDR3 in DNA: TGTGCCAGCAGAGCCGAGTGGGGTGAGCAGTTCTTC. Its protein product is CASRAEWGEQFF.